The sequence of this TCR beta chain was determined in a study of blood T cell repertoires in COVID-19 (dated by TCRdb to 2018 to 2020). Context from the whole study: Samples covering the acute and convalescent phases of COVID-19 were provided by collaborators in the United States, Italy and Spain. The prospective study material was composed of cDNA or gDNA derived from T cells, B-cell-depleted T cells, or PBMCs. The dataset comprised deeply sampled blood TCRbeta repertoires from subjects exposed to, actively infected with, or recovered from COVID-19. The repertoires were released in a freely available public database intended as a resource for research on the immune response to SARS-CoV-2. Samples came from the ongoing ImmuneRACE study (first 160 participants) plus 1,254 subjects from 6 global collaborators. Sample metadata almost always included a de-identified subject ID, COVID-19 status, age in years and sex. Where available, HLA class I and class II types were taken from metadata supplied by the sample provider and were not determined by assay-based typing. Overall study outcomes, separate from this receptor: The quantity of clinical and demographic metadata differed by source and by participant and was supplied without curation.

V was cut back by 3 bases and J by 0 bases, leaving a gap of 12 bases between them. Measured from the cysteine to the phenylalanine, the CDR3 is 17 residues long. Just the 51-base CDR3 DNA is kept, in frame starting at base 1. From a lookup of the germline V gene (reference sequence), CDR1 and CDR2 are LNHDA and SQIVND. One collaborating source in Seattle enrolled patients during active infection and followed them longitudinally through the course of disease. Collaborating institutions collected whole blood in K2EDTA tubes following their own protocols. Collaborator samples were shipped for TCRbeta analysis as frozen whole blood, isolated PBMCs, or DNA extracted from either sample type. Points on this clone: No cognate antigen has been identified for it. No quality values exist for individual bases; no much larger clone is one base distant.

TCRbeta CDR3 regions were amplified from genomic DNA by means of the immunoSEQ Assay, a bias-controlled multiplex PCR. Regarding the original processing steps: Within the assay, amplification of reference gene primers was used to estimate how many nucleated cells each sample contained. To quantify the absolute abundance of each unique TCRbeta CDR3 rearrangement, sequence reads were collapsed and filtered. For each sample, productive Simpson clonality was calculated as the square root of Simpson's diversity index over productive rearrangements. In its TCRdb copy, this immuneACCESS table keeps in-frame sequences only and misses some clones. Where compared with another copy, unresolved V genes explain less than half of these, and the others have no known cause. That table gives V, J and clone size, and the DNA gave D and trimming. This sample is represented by over 150,000 clones; approximately 85% of them were singletons. Of the sample, approximately 6.9% is held by the ten largest clones.

This sequence uses TRBV19 and TRBJ1-6; perhaps TRBD1 is the D gene, with 5 bases matching. The sequence was collected from a man older than 75 with COVID-19, enrolled during active disease. The sample comprised peripheral blood. In nucleotides, the sequence is TGTGCCAGTAGTATGGGGTGGACACCCTCCTATAATTCACCCCTCCACTTT. Its amino acids are CASSMGWTPSYNSPLHF.